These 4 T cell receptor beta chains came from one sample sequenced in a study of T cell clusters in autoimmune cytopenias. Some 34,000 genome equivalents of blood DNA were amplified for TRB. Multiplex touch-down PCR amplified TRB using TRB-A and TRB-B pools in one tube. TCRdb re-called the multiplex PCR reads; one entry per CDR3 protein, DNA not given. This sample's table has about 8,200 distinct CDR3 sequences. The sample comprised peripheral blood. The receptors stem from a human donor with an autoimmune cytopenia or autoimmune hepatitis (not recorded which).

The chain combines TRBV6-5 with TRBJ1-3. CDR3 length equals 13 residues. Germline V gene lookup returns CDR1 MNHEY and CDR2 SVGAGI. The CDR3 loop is CASSYRLGNTIYF.

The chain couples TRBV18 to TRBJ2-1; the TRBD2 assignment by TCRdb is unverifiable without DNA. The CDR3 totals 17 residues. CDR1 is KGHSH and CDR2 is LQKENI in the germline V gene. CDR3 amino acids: CASSHPRIGGERREQFF.

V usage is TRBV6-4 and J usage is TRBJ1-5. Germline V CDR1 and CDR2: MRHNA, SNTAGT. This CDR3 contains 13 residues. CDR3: CASSANSNQPQHF.

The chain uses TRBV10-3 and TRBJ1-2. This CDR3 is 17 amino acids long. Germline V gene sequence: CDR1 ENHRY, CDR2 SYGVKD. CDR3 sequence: CAISESTRQPSNYGYTF.